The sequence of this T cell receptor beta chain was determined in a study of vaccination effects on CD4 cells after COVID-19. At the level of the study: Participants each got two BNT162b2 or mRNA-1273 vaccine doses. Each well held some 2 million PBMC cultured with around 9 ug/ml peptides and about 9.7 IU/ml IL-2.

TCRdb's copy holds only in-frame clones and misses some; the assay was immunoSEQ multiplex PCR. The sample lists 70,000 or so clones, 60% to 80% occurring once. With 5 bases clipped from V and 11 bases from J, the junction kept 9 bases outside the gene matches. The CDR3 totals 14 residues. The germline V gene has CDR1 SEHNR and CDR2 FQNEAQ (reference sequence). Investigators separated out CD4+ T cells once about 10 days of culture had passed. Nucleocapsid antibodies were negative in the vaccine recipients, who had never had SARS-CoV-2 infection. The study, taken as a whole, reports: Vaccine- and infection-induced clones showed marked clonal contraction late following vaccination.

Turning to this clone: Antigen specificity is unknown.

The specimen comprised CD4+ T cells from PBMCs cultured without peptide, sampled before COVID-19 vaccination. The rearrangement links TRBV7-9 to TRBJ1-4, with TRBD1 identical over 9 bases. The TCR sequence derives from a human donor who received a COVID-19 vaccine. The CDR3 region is CASSRGQGKWKLFF. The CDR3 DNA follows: TGTGCCAGCAGCCGGGGACAGGGAAAGTGGAAACTGTTTTTT.